These 20 T cell receptor beta chains were sequenced from one sample in a study of T cell changes during pregnancy in multiple sclerosis (dated by TCRdb to between 2017 and 2020). Libraries were made using the immunoSEQ multiplex PCR assay. As stored in TCRdb, this immuneACCESS dataset retains in-frame rearrangements with V and J assigned. A fraction of the clones does not appear; measured against another copy, unresolved V genes explain less than half of the discrepancy, and the remainder lacks a known reason. The sample data list around 60,000 clones, and just under 95% of these were observed just once. Approximately 0.34% of the sample lies in the top ten. The sequencing used CD4+ T cells from peripheral blood mononuclear cells, collected before pregnancy. These receptors all stem from a female donor with multiple sclerosis, enrolled in a pregnancy study.

This clone was recorded once. The chain has TRBV7-3 and TRBJ2-5; 10 bases are a match to TRBD1. The CDR3 runs 14 residues. Germline CDR1 and CDR2: SGHTA and FQGTGA. Trimming at V came to 5 bases and at J to 5 bases, leaving 5 bases not matched to a gene. Here the CDR3 DNA reads TGTGCCAGCAGCCAGACAGGGGGCGGCGAGACCCAGTACTTC. This sequence encodes CASSQTGGGETQYF.

The chain is built from TRBV5-1 and TRBJ1-2; D may be TRBD1 (6 bases). CDR1 SGHRS and CDR2 YFSETQ come from the germline V gene. The CDR3 contains 14 residues. The V end lost 4 bases, the J end lost 6 bases, and 16 bases lay between the germline ends. This CDR3 reads CASSAVLGAHGYTF. In DNA, the CDR3 is TGCGCCAGCAGCGCGGTTCTGGGGGCTCATGGCTACACCTTC.

The gene calls are TRBV7-9 and TRBJ1-6; 7 bases are shared with TRBD1. Trimming took 5 bases from V and 10 from J; bases not matched to a gene: 8. This CDR3 spans 14 amino acids. Germline V CDR1 and CDR2: SEHNR, FQNEAQ (reference sequence). In nucleotides, the CDR3 is TGTGCCAGCAGCCCTACAGGGGTGGGATCACCCCTCCACTTT. Amino acid sequence: CASSPTGVGSPLHF.

The V call is TRBV4-1, the J call TRBJ2-3, with D possibly TRBD2 on 5 matching bases. The V gene lost 6 bases and the J gene lost 0 bases, with 16 bases spanning the gap. The germline CDR1 and CDR2 sequences are MGHRA and YSYEKL. The CDR3 length is 16 residues. Here the CDR3 DNA reads TGCGCCAGCAGACACGTCTTGCGGGCAAGCACAGATACGCAGTATTTT. Protein product: CASRHVLRASTDTQYF.

This chain uses TRBV6-4 with TRBJ2-1, with 12 bases that match TRBD1. Per the germline V gene, CDR1 is MRHNA and CDR2 is SNTAGT. V lost 6 bases to trimming and J lost 9 bases; unmatched junction nucleotides: 6. CDR3 length: 14 amino acids. The CDR3 loop is CASSRDRGRGEQFF. For the CDR3, the DNA is TGTGCCAGCAGCAGGGACAGGGGGCGCGGTGAGCAGTTCTTC.

The chain carries TRBV27 and TRBJ2-1; 13 nucleotides match TRBD2. Germline V gives CDR1 MNHEY, CDR2 SMNVEV (reference sequence). V shed 3 bases, J shed 7 bases, and the junction held 9 bases outside the gene matches. The CDR3 has 17 residues. The CDR3 loop is CASSFRQGLAGANEQFF. Here the CDR3 DNA reads TGTGCCAGCAGTTTCCGACAAGGACTAGCGGGAGCGAATGAGCAGTTCTTC.

This chain connects TRBV6-1 to TRBJ2-7; 13 positions agree with TRBD2. J was trimmed by 0 bases and V by 5 bases; bases with no gene match: 1. The germline V gene has CDR1 MNHNS and CDR2 SASEGT. This CDR3 spans 15 amino acids. Here the CDR3 reads CASSRTSGSSYEQYF. The CDR3 DNA reads as TGTGCCAGCAGTCGGACTAGCGGGAGCTCCTACGAGCAGTACTTC.

The genes are TRBV27 and TRBJ1-5, with a weak D call TRBD1 (6 bases). The CDR3 sequence is 13 residues long. Germline V gene sequence: CDR1 MNHEY, CDR2 SMNVEV (reference sequence). V was clipped by 5 bases and J by 8 bases, with 13 bases between them. The CDR3 sequence: CASSRTVVEPQHF. CDR3 DNA: TGTGCCAGCAGTAGGACAGTCGTTGAGCCCCAGCATTTT.

The rearrangement uses TRBV6-1 and TRBJ2-1; D possibly corresponds to TRBD1 (5 bases). Per the germline V gene, CDR1 is MNHNS and CDR2 is SASEGT. The CDR3 contains 17 residues. V was pared by 4 bases and J by 3 bases, with 19 bases between. This chain's CDR3 is CASSVEAKDIYYNEQFF. Written as DNA, the CDR3 is TGTGCCAGCAGTGTAGAGGCAAAGGACATCTACTACAATGAGCAGTTCTTC.

V gene TRBV28 combines with J gene TRBJ1-2; no clear D. The CDR3 is 13 residues long. V lost 1 base to trimming and J lost 7 bases, with 10 bases between them. Looked up from germline, CDR1 is MDHEN and CDR2 is SYDVKM. The CDR3 spells CASSLLDSLGYTF. The CDR3 nucleotides are TGTGCCAGCAGTTTATTGGACTCCCTTGGCTACACCTTC.

This clone showed up just once. The rearrangement uses TRBV11-2 and TRBJ1-3, with D uncertain. Germline V gene data show CDR1 as SGHAT and CDR2 as FQNNGV. Trimming pared 5 bases from V and 0 bases from J, leaving 17 bases between. The CDR3 spans 17 residues. The CDR3 protein is CASSLNLPGRSGNTIYF. In DNA, the CDR3 is TGTGCCAGCAGCCTCAACCTCCCAGGCCGCTCTGGAAACACCATATATTTT.

The V gene is TRBV7-9, the J gene TRBJ1-1; D is possibly TRBD1 (5 bases). V lost 1 base to trimming and J lost 6 bases, with 6 bases between them. Germline-derived CDR1 and CDR2 are SEHNR and FQNEAQ (reference sequence). CDR3 length equals 12 residues. CDR3 sequence reads: CASSLVTAEAFF. The DNA of the CDR3 is TGTGCCAGCAGCTTAGTGACAGCTGAAGCTTTCTTT.

The V call is TRBV19, the J call TRBJ2-7, with TRBD2 matching over 14 bases. The CDR3 length is 17 residues. Germline-derived CDR1 and CDR2 are LNHDA and SQIVND (reference sequence). J was trimmed by 3 bases and V by 5 bases; bases with no gene match: 9. Here the CDR3 DNA reads TGTGCCAGTAGTGGGGCCGGGACTAGCGGGAGCTTCTACGAGCAGTACTTC. Residues: CASSGAGTSGSFYEQYF.

The rearrangement joins TRBV5-1 to TRBJ2-5; TRBD1 agrees at 10 bases. V lost 4 bases, J lost 5 bases, and 8 bases stayed unmatched. Looked up from germline, CDR1 is SGHRS and CDR2 is YFSETQ. This CDR3 is 15 amino acids long. In DNA, the CDR3 is TGCGCCAGCAGCCCCAAGACAGGGGGCGGGGAGACCCAGTACTTC. Translated: CASSPKTGGGETQYF.

The V call is TRBV28, the J call TRBJ1-5; TRBD1 matches 10 bases. Germline trimming cut 5 bases from V and 2 bases from J; bases unmatched to any gene: 9. From germline, CDR1 is MDHEN and CDR2 SYDVKM. The CDR3 extends over 17 amino acids. The CDR3 protein is CASSALGTGVGNQPQHF. The CDR3 region has the DNA TGTGCCAGCAGTGCTCTAGGGACAGGGGTAGGCAATCAGCCCCAGCATTTT.

The chain uses TRBV21-1 and TRBJ2-1; no check of the table's D call, TRBD2, against the DNA was made. TRBV21-1 is an annotated pseudogene. The CDR3 extends over 19 amino acids. CDR3 amino acids: CASSKWSRRRLKSYNEQFF. The CDR3 DNA reads TGTGCCAGCAGCAAATGGTCACGGCGTAGACTAAAGTCCTACAATGAGCAGTTCTTC.

The chain is built from TRBV6-5 and TRBJ2-7, with D possibly TRBD1 on 6 matching bases. The V end was cut by 5 bases, the J end by 4 bases, with 12 bases between. From germline, CDR1 is MNHEY and CDR2 SVGAGI. The CDR3 is made up of 13 amino acids. This CDR3 is CASSPQGLYEQYF. The CDR3 DNA follows: TGTGCCAGCAGTCCTCAGGGGTTGTACGAGCAGTACTTC.

This clone was detected only once. The V gene is TRBV6-6, the J gene TRBJ2-5, with 8 bases identical to TRBD2. V lost 7 bases, J lost 4 bases, and 5 bases stayed unmatched. This CDR3 region has 13 residues. CDR1 is MNHNY and CDR2 is SVGAGI in the germline V gene (reference sequence). The CDR3 DNA reads as TGTGCCAGCACCGGGGGGGGTGCAGAGACCCAGTACTTC. Its translation: CASTGGGAETQYF.

The DNA of the CDR3 is TGCGCCAGCAGCCAAGAACCAACTAGCGGGAGAATGTATACGCAGTATTTT. It specifies CASSQEPTSGRMYTQYF. The chain combines TRBV4-3 with TRBJ2-3, with TRBD2 identical over 11 bases. From germline, CDR1 is LGHNA and CDR2 YSLEER. V lost 0 bases, J lost 7 bases, and 9 bases stayed unmatched. There are 17 residues in the CDR3.

The gene calls are TRBV6-1 and TRBJ2-3; the match to TRBD2 covers 11 bases. This CDR3 is 18 amino acids long. The V gene end was trimmed by 4 bases and the J gene end by 4 bases; junction bases not matched to a gene: 13. CDR1 and CDR2 from the germline V gene are MNHNS and SASEGT. The CDR3, as DNA: TGTGCCAGCAGTGCAGGGGTTAGCGGGAGGGCCTTTGCAGATACGCAGTATTTT. It is translated as CASSAGVSGRAFADTQYF.